The 18 T cell receptor beta chains reported below all come from one sample, sequenced in a study of blood T cell repertoires in COVID-19. Sequenced by immunoSEQ multiplex PCR; TCRdb stores in-frame clones only, minus some. The data contain around 300,000 clones, around 86% of them singletons. The specimen was PBMCs or T cells enriched from blood (not recorded which). The receptor set was obtained from a middle-aged woman who had recovered from COVID-19.

This rearrangement joins TRBV21-1 to TRBJ2-7; the table's D call TRBD1 went unverified against the DNA. TRBV21-1 has pseudogene status. The CDR3 totals 16 residues. The DNA of the CDR3 is TGTGCCAGCAGCCCAAGAAAGGGGGACAGGGGAGGCGGGCAGTACTTC. Its translation: CASSPRKGDRGGGQYF.

This CDR3 is CASSLSQPYEQYF. The CDR3 region has the DNA TGTGCCAGCAGTTTATCACAGCCCTACGAGCAGTACTTC. This sequence joins TRBV27 and TRBJ2-7; D ambiguous. The CDR3 is 13 amino acids. V lost 0 bases to trimming and J lost 2 bases, with 5 bases between them. Germline V lookup: CDR1 MNHEY, CDR2 SMNVEV (reference sequence).

The chain combines TRBV19 with TRBJ1-1; D is ambiguous. This CDR3 is built from 13 residues. The ends were cut back, 3 bases at V and 8 bases at J, with 13 bases in the middle. Germline V CDR1 and CDR2: LNHDA, SQIVND (reference sequence). The CDR3 nucleotides read TGTGCCAGTAGTATTCACGGAACAGAGGAAGCTTTCTTT. This encodes CASSIHGTEEAFF.

This clone occurred once. Here the CDR3 reads CASSPARGASGSSYNEQFF. The CDR3, as DNA: TGTGCCAGCTCACCAGCGAGAGGGGCTAGCGGGAGTTCCTACAATGAGCAGTTCTTC. The chain is built from TRBV18 and TRBJ2-1; 10 bases are a match to TRBD2. The germline V gene encodes CDR1 KGHSH and CDR2 LQKENI. This CDR3 has 19 amino acids. J was trimmed by 1 base and V by 2 bases; bases with no gene match: 11.

This clone was found a few times. This chain links TRBV9 with TRBJ1-2; the D gene is possibly TRBD1 (5 bases). Germline values: CDR1 SGDLS, CDR2 YYNGEE. CDR3 length equals 14 residues. V lost 2 bases to trimming and J lost 7 bases, with 15 bases between them. The CDR3 bases are TGTGCCAGCAGCGTTAGTGGCAGGGTTAGTGGCTACACCTTC. Amino acids: CASSVSGRVSGYTF. The full variable domain, its missing parts supplied by reference TRBV9 and TRBJ1-2, is DSGVTQTPKHLITATGQRVTLRCSPRSGDLSVYWYQQSLDQGLQFLIQYYNGEERAKGNILERFSAQQFPDLHSELNLSSLELGDSALYFCASSVSGRVSGYTFGSGTRLTVV.

The chain's CDR3 is CASSPGQGSEQYF. In DNA, the CDR3 is TGTGCCAGCAGCCCTGGACAGGGGAGCGAGCAGTACTTC. The chain combines TRBV2 with TRBJ2-7, with 9 bases aligning to TRBD1. CDR3 size: 13 residues. CDR1 and CDR2 from the germline V gene are SNHLY and FYNNEI. V lost 6 bases to trimming and J lost 6 bases; unmatched junction nucleotides: 6.

This chain links TRBV29-1 with TRBJ1-3, with D perhaps matching TRBD1 (6 bases). Per the germline V gene, CDR1 is SQVTM and CDR2 is ANQGSEA. This CDR3 region has 13 residues. With 4 bases removed from V and 0 bases from J, the gap between germline ends came to 7 bases. CDR3 DNA sequence: TGCAGCGTTGGGGACAACTCTGGAAACACCATATATTTT. Translating gives CSVGDNSGNTIYF.

The chain uses TRBV19 and TRBJ1-5, with D perhaps TRBD1 (6 bases). V was clipped by 9 bases and J by 2 bases, with 20 bases between them. The CDR3 loop spans 16 amino acids. Germline V gene sequence: CDR1 LNHDA, CDR2 SQIVND (reference sequence). The CDR3 DNA sequence: TGTGCCAGCAGCCGGGGGGCCAAGAGAGGCAATCAGCCCCAGCATTTT. Amino acids: CASSRGAKRGNQPQHF. Full variable domain (outside the CDR3, taken from reference TRBV19 and TRBJ1-5): DGGITQSPKYLFRKEGQNVTLSCEQNLNHDAMYWYRQDPGQGLRLIYYSQIVNDFQKGDIAEGYSVSREKKESFPLTVTSAQKNPTAFYLCASSRGAKRGNQPQHFGDGTRLSIL.

This chain links TRBV7-2 with TRBJ2-5; 10 bases line up with TRBD1. Germline CDR1 reads SGHTA; CDR2 reads FQGNSA. The trim removed 5 bases at V and 5 bases at J, leaving 8 bases unmatched. This CDR3 is built from 15 residues. The CDR3 coding sequence is TGTGCCAGCAGCCCCGACAGGGGGCAGTGGGAGACCCAGTACTTC. This translates into CASSPDRGQWETQYF.

This clone was recorded only once. V and J are TRBV7-8 and TRBJ1-2; 8 positions match TRBD1. The CDR3 is made up of 14 amino acids. Trimming removed 3 bases from V and 7 bases from J; junction bases left unmatched: 7. Germline V gene sequence: CDR1 SGHVS, CDR2 FQNEAQ. In nucleotides, the CDR3 is TGTGCCAGCAGCTTTGGACAGGGCGTCTTTGGCTACACCTTC. Protein sequence: CASSFGQGVFGYTF.

This clone was seen at least ten times. The chain joins TRBV10-3 to TRBJ1-2; D remains ambiguous. The CDR3 length is 12 residues. CDR1 is ENHRY and CDR2 is SYGVKD in the germline V gene. V gave up 9 bases and J gave up 2 bases, with 10 bases separating them. CDR3 DNA sequence: TGTGCCATACAAGACACCAACTATGGCTACACCTTC. It specifies CAIQDTNYGYTF.

Only a few counts were recorded for this clone. The chain recombines TRBV11-1 with TRBJ2-1; 11 bases are a match to TRBD2. V shed 0 bases, J shed 5 bases, and the junction held 6 bases outside the gene matches. The CDR3 length is 17 residues. The germline V gene encodes CDR1 SGHAT and CDR2 FQDESV (reference sequence). CDR3 in DNA: TGTGCCAGCAGCTTAGCAGGCCTAGCGGGGGGCAACAATGAGCAGTTCTTC. This gives the protein CASSLAGLAGGNNEQFF.

This chain joins TRBV3-1 (or the pseudogene TRBV3-2) and TRBJ2-7, with 7 bases aligning to TRBD2. Germline CDR1 reads LGHDT; CDR2 reads YNNKEL (reference sequence). Trimming at V came to 11 bases and at J to 0 bases, leaving 25 bases not matched to a gene. This CDR3 comprises 19 residues. The CDR3 nucleotides are TGTGCCGCGCTCCTGGGTCCCAACCCCATAGAGCGGGGCTCCTACGAGCAGTACTTC. As protein: CAALLGPNPIERGSYEQYF.

The CDR3 reads CAWSATEYQPQHF. As DNA, the CDR3 is TGTGCCTGGAGTGCGACAGAGTATCAGCCCCAGCATTTT. This chain links TRBV30 with TRBJ1-5; D perhaps matches TRBD1 (5 bases). V gave up 1 base and J gave up 5 bases, with 9 bases separating them. The CDR3 has 13 residues. Germline V gene sequence: CDR1 GTSNPN, CDR2 SVGIG (reference sequence).

The chain recombines TRBV15 with TRBJ2-1; no clear D. The CDR3 loop spans 15 amino acids. Trimming cost V 0 bases and J 1 base, with 7 bases left between them. Looked up from germline, CDR1 is LNHNV and CDR2 is YYDKDF (reference sequence). The CDR3 DNA is TGTGCCACCAGCAGAGATGGCGGATCCTACAATGAGCAGTTCTTC. This encodes CATSRDGGSYNEQFF.

Remarks on this clone: This specimen includes other DNA sequences encoding the same CDR3. The chain employs TRBV5-5 and TRBJ1-1; perhaps TRBD1 as D (6 bases). The CDR3 consists of 13 residues. The V end was cut by 4 bases, the J end by 0 bases, with 7 bases between. Germline assignment: CDR1 SGHKS and CDR2 YYEKEE (reference sequence). CDR3 nucleotides: TGTGCCAGCAGCCCAGGGGTGAACACTGAAGCTTTCTTT. Residues: CASSPGVNTEAFF. The variable domain in full, with the rest retrieved from reference TRBV5-5 and TRBJ1-1, is DAGVTQSPTHLIKTRGQQVTLRCSPISGHKSVSWYQQVLGQGPQFIFQYYEKEERGRGNFPDRFSARQFPNYSSELNVNALLLGDSALYLCASSPGVNTEAFFGQGTRLTVV.

The chain couples TRBV7-9 to TRBJ1-2; 7 bases map to TRBD1. The CDR3 runs 15 residues. Germline CDR1 and CDR2: SEHNR and FQNEAQ (reference sequence). Trimming at V came to 5 bases and at J to 2 bases, leaving 8 bases not matched to a gene. CDR3 sequence reads: CASSVRDRPNYGYTF. The CDR3 bases are TGTGCCAGCAGCGTAAGGGACAGACCAAACTATGGCTACACCTTC.

The chain combines TRBV5-6 with TRBJ2-3; perhaps TRBD1 as D (6 bases). The length of the CDR3 is 15 residues. V lost 4 bases and J 1 base, leaving 13 bases between the germline ends. The germline V gene has CDR1 SGHDT and CDR2 YYEEEE. The CDR3 sequence: CASSPGHLGTDTQYF. CDR3 coding DNA: TGTGCCAGCAGCCCGGGACATCTCGGCACAGATACGCAGTATTTT.